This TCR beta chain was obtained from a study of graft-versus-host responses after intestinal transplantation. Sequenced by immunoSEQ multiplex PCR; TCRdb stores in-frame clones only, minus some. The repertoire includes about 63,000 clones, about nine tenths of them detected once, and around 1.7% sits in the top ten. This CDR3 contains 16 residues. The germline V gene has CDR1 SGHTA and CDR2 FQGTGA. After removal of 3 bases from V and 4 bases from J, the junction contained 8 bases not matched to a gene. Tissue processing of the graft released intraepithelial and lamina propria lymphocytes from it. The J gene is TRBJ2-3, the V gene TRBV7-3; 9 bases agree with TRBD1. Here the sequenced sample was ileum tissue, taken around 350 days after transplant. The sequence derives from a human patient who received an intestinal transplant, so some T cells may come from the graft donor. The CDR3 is CASSLYGTGSSDTQYF. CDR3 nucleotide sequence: TGTGCCAGCAGCTTGTACGGGACAGGGAGTTCAGATACGCAGTATTTT.